Sequencing of this TCR beta chain was carried out in a study of blood T cell repertoires in COVID-19 (TCRdb year 2020). General notes on the study: Collaborator samples came from the United States, Italy and Spain and covered acute and convalescent phases of COVID-19. The prospective study material was composed of cDNA or gDNA derived from T cells, B-cell-depleted T cells, or PBMCs. The dataset comprised deeply sampled blood TCRbeta repertoires from subjects exposed to, actively infected with, or recovered from COVID-19. The repertoires were released in a freely available public database intended as a resource for research on the immune response to SARS-CoV-2. The samples were drawn from the first 160 participants of the ongoing ImmuneRACE study and from some 1,300 subjects provided by 6 global collaborators. Nearly every sample came with metadata listing a de-identified subject ID, COVID-19 status, age in years and sex. Where available, HLA class I and class II types were taken from metadata supplied by the sample provider and were not determined by assay-based typing.

Notes on this clone: Its recognized antigen is unknown. No much larger clone is present one base from it, and per-base qualities are unavailable.

Measured from the cysteine to the phenylalanine, the CDR3 is 11 residues long. The only DNA kept is the CDR3, 33 bases in frame from the first base. The germline V gene supplies CDR1 SGHRS and CDR2 YFSETQ. V was cut back by 8 bases and J by 4 bases, leaving a gap of 9 bases between them. General study outcomes and caveats: The amount of clinical and demographic metadata varied by source and participant and was provided uncurated.

TCRbeta CDR3 regions were amplified from genomic DNA by means of the immunoSEQ Assay, a bias-controlled multiplex PCR. Per the source publication's procedure: The number of nucleated cells in each sample was estimated by amplification of reference gene primers within the assay. Sequence reads were collapsed and filtered to measure the absolute abundance of every unique TCRbeta CDR3 rearrangement. For each sample, productive Simpson clonality was calculated as the square root of Simpson's diversity index across productive rearrangements. Entries here come from immuneACCESS through TCRdb and include only in-frame sequences with V and J called. Some clones fail to appear in such tables; in the studies checked, an unresolved V gene covers under half of the shortfall, and the cause of the remainder is unknown. Clone size and V and J calls were adopted from that table, with D and trimming inferred from the DNA. This sample lists some 85,000 clones; less than 85% were detected once. Together, the top ten hold 15% to 20% of the sample.

Collaborating institutions collected whole blood in K2EDTA tubes following their own protocols. For TCRbeta analysis, collaborators shipped samples as frozen whole blood, isolated PBMCs, or DNA extracted from either of those sample types. The rearrangement joined TRBV5-1 to TRBJ1-1; the best D guess is TRBD1, with 6 bases matching. The sample taken for sequencing was peripheral blood. The clonotype originates from a woman aged 80 or over with acute or convalescent COVID-19. The CDR3 in this case is CASSRGTEAFF. The nucleotide sequence reads as follows: TGCGCCAGTTCCAGGGGCACTGAAGCTTTCTTT. Reference TRBV5-1 and TRBJ1-1 genes cover what lies past the CDR3, so the full variable domain is KAGVTQTPRYLIKTRGQQVTLSCSPISGHRSVSWYQQTPGQGLQFLFEYFSETQRNKGNFPGRFSGRQFSNSRSEMNVSTLELGDSALYLCASSRGTEAFFGQGTRLTVV.